Below are 3 T cell receptor beta chains sequenced from a single sample in a study of tumor and adjacent non-tumor tissue in lung cancer. The library came from three nested PCR rounds adapted from ARM-PCR protocols. TCRdb itself ran the multiplex PCR reads through MiXCR, one entry per CDR3 protein. Of 45,000 or so distinct CDR3 sequences in the sample, roughly two thirds were seen once. The template was RNA from unsorted bulk tissue. This non-tumor lung sample came from over 3 cm beyond the tumor edge. The sequenced material came from distant non-tumor lung tissue. Source of these receptors: a woman in her thirties or forties with non-small cell lung cancer.

Concerning this clonotype: This may arise from a read error, as a much more abundant clone is one base away. The conserved closing phenylalanine or tryptophan is absent in this CDR3, likely reflecting a read error. The chain couples TRBV20-1 to TRBJ2-1, with 8 bases identical to TRBD1. The CDR3 is made up of 12 amino acids. CDR1 is DFQATT and CDR2 is SNEGSKA in the germline V gene (reference sequence). Trimming removed 6 bases from V and 10 bases from J; junction bases left unmatched: 8. In nucleotides, the CDR3 is TGCAGTGCGCCAGGGACAGGCAAAGAGCAGTTCCTC. It specifies CSAPGTGKEQFL.

Concerning this clonotype: A much larger clone is a single base away; this may be a read error. The chain joins TRBV6-5 to TRBJ1-3, with D possibly matching TRBD1 (5 bases). CDR1 and CDR2 from the germline V gene are MNHEY and SVGAGI. The ends were cut back, 1 base at V and 0 bases at J, with 10 bases in the middle. CDR3 length equals 16 residues. The DNA for the CDR3 is TGTGCCAGCAGTTACTATCTGGGGCCCTCTGGAAACACCATATATTTT. This translates into CASSYYLGPSGNTIYF.

As for this clonotype: An end of the junction does not agree with germline; a read error may underlie this. This sequence joins TRBV7-9 and TRBJ1-3; D uncertain. The CDR3 is made up of 12 amino acids. Per the germline V gene, CDR1 is SEHNR and CDR2 is FQNEAQ (reference sequence). The CDR3 sequence is CASSDQTSTIYF. The CDR3 DNA follows: TGCGCCAGCAGCGACCAGACATCCACCATATATTTT.